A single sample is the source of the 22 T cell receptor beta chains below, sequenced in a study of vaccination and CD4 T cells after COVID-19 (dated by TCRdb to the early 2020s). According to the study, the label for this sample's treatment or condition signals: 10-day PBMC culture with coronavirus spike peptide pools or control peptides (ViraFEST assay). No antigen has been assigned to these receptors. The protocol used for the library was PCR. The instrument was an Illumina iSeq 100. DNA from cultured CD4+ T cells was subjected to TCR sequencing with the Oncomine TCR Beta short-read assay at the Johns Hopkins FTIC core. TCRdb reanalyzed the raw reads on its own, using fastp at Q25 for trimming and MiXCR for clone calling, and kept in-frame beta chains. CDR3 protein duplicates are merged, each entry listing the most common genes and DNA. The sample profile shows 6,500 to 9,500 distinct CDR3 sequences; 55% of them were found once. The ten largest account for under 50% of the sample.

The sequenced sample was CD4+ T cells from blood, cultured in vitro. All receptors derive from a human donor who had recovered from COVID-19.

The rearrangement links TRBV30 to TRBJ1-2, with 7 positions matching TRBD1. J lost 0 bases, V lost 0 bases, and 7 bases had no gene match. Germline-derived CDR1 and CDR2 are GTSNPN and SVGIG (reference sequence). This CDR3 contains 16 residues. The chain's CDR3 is CAWSVREGAANYGYTF. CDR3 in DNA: TGTGCCTGGAGTGTACGAGAGGGGGCGGCTAACTATGGCTACACCTTC.

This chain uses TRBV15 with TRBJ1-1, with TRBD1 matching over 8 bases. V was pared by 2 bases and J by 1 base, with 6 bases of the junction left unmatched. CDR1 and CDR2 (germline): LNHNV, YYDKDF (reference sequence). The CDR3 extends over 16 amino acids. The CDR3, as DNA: TGTGCCACCAGCAGATCGAGGACAGGGAGGAACACTGAAGCTTTCTTT. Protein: CATSRSRTGRNTEAFF.

The CDR3 DNA is TGTGCCAGCAGTTCCCCTTACACTTACGAGCAGTACTTC. Its translation is CASSSPYTYEQYF. The V gene is TRBV12-3 or TRBV12-4, the J gene TRBJ2-7; D not resolved. The V and J ends lost 4 bases and 4 bases respectively, with 11 bases between them. This CDR3 spans 13 amino acids.

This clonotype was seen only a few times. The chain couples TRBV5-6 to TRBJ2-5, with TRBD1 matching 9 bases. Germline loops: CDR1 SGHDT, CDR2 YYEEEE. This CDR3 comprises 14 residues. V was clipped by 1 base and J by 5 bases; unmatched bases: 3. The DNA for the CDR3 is TGTGCCAGCAGCTTGCCTGGACAGGGGGAGACCCAGTACTTC. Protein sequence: CASSLPGQGETQYF.

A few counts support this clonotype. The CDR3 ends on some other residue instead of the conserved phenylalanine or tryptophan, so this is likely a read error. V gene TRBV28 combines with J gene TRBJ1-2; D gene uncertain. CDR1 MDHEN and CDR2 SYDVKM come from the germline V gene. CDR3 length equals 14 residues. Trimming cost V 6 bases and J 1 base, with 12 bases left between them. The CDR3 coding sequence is TGTGCCAGCAGCCCTATGTACCGTAACTATGGCTACACCTCC. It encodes CASSPMYRNYGYTS.

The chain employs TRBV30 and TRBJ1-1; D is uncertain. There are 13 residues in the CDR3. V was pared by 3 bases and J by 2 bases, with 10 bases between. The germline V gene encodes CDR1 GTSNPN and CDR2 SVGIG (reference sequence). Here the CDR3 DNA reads TGTGCCTGGAGACGGTTCTTAAACACTGAAGCTTTCTTT. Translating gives CAWRRFLNTEAFF.

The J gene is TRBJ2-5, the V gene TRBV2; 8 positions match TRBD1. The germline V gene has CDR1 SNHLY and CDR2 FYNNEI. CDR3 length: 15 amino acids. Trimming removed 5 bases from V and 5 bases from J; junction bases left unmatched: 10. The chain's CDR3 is CASSLGGQDSETQYF. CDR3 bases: TGTGCCAGCAGTCTGGGGGGACAGGACTCGGAGACCCAGTACTTC.

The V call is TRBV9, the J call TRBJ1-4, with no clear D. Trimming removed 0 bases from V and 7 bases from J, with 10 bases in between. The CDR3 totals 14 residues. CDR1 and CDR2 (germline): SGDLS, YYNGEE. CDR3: CASSVASGSEKLFF. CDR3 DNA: TGTGCCAGCAGCGTAGCTAGCGGCAGTGAAAAACTGTTTTTT.

CDR3 amino acids: CASSGRGLAETDTQYF. CDR3 in DNA: TGCGCCAGCAGCGGAAGGGGACTAGCGGAGACAGATACGCAGTATTTT. The chain has TRBV4-1 and TRBJ2-3, with TRBD2 matching over 11 bases. The CDR3 is 16 residues long. The V and J ends lost 5 bases and 3 bases, in that order; junction bases with no gene match: 7. Germline CDR1 is MGHRA and CDR2 is YSYEKL.

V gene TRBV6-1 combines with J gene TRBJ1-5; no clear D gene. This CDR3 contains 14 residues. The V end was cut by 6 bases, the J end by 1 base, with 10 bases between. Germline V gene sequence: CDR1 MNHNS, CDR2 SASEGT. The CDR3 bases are TGTGCCAGCAGGGGTTTTGTGAGCAATCAGCCCCAGCATTTT. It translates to CASRGFVSNQPQHF.

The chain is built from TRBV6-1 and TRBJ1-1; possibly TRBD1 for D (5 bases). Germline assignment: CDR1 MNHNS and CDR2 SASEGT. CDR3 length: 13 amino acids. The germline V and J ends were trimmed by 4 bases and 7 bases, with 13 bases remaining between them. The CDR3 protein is CASSVEGLGEAFF. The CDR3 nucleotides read TGTGCCAGCAGTGTCGAGGGGTTGGGTGAAGCTTTCTTT.

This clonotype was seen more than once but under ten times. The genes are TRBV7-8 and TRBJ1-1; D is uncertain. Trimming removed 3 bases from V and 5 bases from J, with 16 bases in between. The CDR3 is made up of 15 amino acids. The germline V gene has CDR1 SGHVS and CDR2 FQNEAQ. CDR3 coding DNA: TGTGCCAGCAGCTTGTCAAGGGTTGGGGTAACTGAAGCTTTCTTT. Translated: CASSLSRVGVTEAFF. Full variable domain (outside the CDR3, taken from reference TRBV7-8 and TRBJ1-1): GAGVSQSPRYKVAKRGQDVALRCDPISGHVSLFWYQQALGQGPEFLTYFQNEAQLDKSGLPSDRFFAERPEGSVSTLKIQRTQQEDSAVYLCASSLSRVGVTEAFFGQGTRLTVV.

The CDR3, as DNA: TGCAGTGCTAAAGGGACAACCTACGAGCAGTACTTC. Translating it yields CSAKGTTYEQYF. This rearrangement joins TRBV20-1 to TRBJ2-7, with D perhaps TRBD1 (6 bases). Looked up from germline, CDR1 is DFQATT and CDR2 is SNEGSKA (reference sequence). This CDR3 is 12 amino acids long. The V and J ends lost 4 bases and 2 bases respectively, with 9 bases between them.

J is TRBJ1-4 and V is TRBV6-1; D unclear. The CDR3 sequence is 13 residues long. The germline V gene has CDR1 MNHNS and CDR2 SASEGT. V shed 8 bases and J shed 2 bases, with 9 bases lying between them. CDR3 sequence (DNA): TGTGCCAGCCGGCGAGGGACTAATGAAAAACTGTTTTTT. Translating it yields CASRRGTNEKLFF.

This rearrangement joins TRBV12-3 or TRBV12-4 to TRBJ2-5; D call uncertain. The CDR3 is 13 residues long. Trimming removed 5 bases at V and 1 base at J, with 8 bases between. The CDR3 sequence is CASSPGSQETQYF. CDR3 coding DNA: TGTGCCAGCAGTCCCGGTTCCCAAGAGACCCAGTACTTC.

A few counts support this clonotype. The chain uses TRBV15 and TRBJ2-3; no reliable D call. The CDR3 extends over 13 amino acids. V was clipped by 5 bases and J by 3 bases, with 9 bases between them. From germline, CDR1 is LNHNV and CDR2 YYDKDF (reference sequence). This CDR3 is CATSGFSTDTQYF. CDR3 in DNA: TGTGCCACCAGCGGGTTTTCTACAGATACGCAGTATTTT. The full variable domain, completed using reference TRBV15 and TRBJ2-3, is DAMVIQNPRYQVTQFGKPVTLSCSQTLNHNVMYWYQQKSSQAPKLLFHYYDKDFNNEADTPDNFQSRRPNTSFCFLDIRSPGLGDTAMYLCATSGFSTDTQYFGPGTRLTVL.

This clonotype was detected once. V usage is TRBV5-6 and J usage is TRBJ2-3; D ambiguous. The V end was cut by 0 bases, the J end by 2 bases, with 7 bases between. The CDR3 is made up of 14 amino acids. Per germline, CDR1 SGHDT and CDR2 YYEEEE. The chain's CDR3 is CASSLGHLTDTQYF. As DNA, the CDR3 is TGTGCCAGCAGCTTGGGGCATCTCACAGATACGCAGTATTTT.

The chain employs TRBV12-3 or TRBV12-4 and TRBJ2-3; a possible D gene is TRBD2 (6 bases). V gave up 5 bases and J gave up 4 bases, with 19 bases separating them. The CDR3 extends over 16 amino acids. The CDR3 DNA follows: TGTGCCAGCAGTCCCTGGGACTCAGCCCGCGCAGATACGCAGTATTTT. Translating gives CASSPWDSARADTQYF.

The CDR3: CASGLVREGRQETQYF. In DNA, the CDR3 is TGTGCTAGTGGTTTGGTACGGGAGGGTAGGCAAGAGACCCAGTACTTC. The chain employs TRBV12-5 and TRBJ2-5, with TRBD2 matching 8 bases. CDR3 length: 16 amino acids. Germline lookup yields CDR1 LGHNT and CDR2 FRNRAP. Trimming cost V 0 bases and J 2 bases; bases outside gene matches: 5.

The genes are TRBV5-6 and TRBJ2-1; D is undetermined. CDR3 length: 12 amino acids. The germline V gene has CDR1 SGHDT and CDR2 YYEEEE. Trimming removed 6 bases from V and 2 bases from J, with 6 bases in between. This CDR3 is CASTLPYNEQFF. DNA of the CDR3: TGTGCCAGCACCCTCCCCTACAATGAGCAGTTCTTC.

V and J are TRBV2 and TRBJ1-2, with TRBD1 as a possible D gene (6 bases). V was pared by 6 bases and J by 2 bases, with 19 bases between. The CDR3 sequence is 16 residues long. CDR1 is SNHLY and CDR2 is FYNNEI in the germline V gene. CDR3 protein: CASSQHPGTKNYGYTF. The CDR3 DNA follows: TGTGCCAGCAGCCAGCATCCCGGGACAAAAAACTATGGCTACACCTTC.

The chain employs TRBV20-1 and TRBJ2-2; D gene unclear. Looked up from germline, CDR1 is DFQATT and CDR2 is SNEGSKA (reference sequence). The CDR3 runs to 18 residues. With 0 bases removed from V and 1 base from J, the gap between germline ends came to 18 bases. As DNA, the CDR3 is TGCAGTGCTAGAGATCAGTCCACGTCTCGGCGGAACACCGGGGAGCTGTTTTTT. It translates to CSARDQSTSRRNTGELFF.